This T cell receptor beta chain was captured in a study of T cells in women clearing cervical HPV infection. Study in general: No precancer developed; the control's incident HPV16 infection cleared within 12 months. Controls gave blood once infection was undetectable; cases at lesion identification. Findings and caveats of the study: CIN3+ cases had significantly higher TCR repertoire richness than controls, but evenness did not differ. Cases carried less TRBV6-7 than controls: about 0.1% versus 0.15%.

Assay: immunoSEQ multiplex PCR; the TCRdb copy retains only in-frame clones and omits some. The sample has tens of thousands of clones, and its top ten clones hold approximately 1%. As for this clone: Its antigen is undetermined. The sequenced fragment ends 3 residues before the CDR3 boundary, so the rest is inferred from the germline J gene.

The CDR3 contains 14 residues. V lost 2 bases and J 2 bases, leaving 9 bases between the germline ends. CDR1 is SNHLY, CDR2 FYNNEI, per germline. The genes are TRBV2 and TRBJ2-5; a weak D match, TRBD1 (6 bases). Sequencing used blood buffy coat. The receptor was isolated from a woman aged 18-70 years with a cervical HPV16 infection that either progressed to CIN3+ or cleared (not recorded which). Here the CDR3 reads CASSEWTEQETQYF. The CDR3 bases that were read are TGTGCCAGCAGTGAATGGACAGAGCAAGAGACC.